Sequencing of this T cell receptor beta chain was carried out in a study of blood T cell repertoires in COVID-19. Germline CDR1 KGHDR, CDR2 SFDVKD. The CDR3 runs to 16 residues. J gave up 1 base and V 7 bases, and 7 bases lay outside the gene matches. Sequencing was performed with immunoSEQ multiplex PCR; in TCRdb, only in-frame clones are kept and a portion is missing. In the table there are roughly 250,000 clones, about four fifths of which are singletons. This receptor was taken from a woman in her 70s with acute or convalescent COVID-19. Sequenced: peripheral blood. The genes are TRBV24-1 and TRBJ2-2; TRBD2 matches 8 bases. Here the CDR3 reads CATRSNGGENTGELFF. The CDR3 nucleotides are TGTGCCACCAGGAGTAACGGGGGGGAGAACACCGGGGAGCTGTTTTTT.